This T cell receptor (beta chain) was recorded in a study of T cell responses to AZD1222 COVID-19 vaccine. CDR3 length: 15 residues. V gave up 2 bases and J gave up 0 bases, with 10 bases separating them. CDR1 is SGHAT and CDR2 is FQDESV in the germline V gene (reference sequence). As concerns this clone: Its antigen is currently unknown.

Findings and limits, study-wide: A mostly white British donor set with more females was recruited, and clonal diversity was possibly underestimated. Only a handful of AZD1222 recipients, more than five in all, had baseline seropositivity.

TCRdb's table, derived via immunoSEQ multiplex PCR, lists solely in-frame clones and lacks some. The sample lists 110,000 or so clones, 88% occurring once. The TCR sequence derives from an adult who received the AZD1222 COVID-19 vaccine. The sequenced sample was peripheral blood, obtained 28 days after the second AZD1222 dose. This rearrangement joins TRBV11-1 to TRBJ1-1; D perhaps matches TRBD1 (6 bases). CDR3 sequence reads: CASSLIRGMNTEAFF. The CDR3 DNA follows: TGTGCCAGCAGCTTAATCAGGGGTATGAACACTGAAGCTTTCTTT.